The clone carrying this TCR beta chain was observed a few times. The target antigen is unknown. The Oncomine TCR Beta short-read assay was applied to DNA of cultured CD4+ T cells. The genomic DNA was obtained from cultured CD4+ T cells by extraction with the QIAamp micro DNA kit. One entry per CDR3 protein results from TCRdb running MiXCR on the PCR reads. The sample records around 10,000 distinct CDR3 sequences, roughly 62% being singletons. The treatment here: roughly ten-day PBMC culture with coronavirus spike peptide pools or control peptides (ViraFEST assay). This sample is drawn from a study of vaccination and CD4 T cells after COVID-19. Study-wide background: Some control cultures received a CEFX pool, which served as the positive control. Others received an HIV-1 Nef pool or no peptide.

This clonotype was obtained from a human donor who had recovered from COVID-19. The sample was CD4+ T cells from blood, cultured in vitro.

The CDR3 sequence: CSADGGRREGGQFF. The CDR3 coding sequence is TGCAGTGCCGATGGAGGGCGGCGGGAGGGTGGGCAGTTCTTC. The rearrangement uses TRBV20-1 and TRBJ2-1; 9 positions match TRBD2. The germline CDR1 and CDR2 sequences are DFQATT and SNEGSKA (reference sequence). With V trimmed by 6 bases and J by 12 bases, 15 bases remained unmatched. The CDR3 runs to 14 residues.